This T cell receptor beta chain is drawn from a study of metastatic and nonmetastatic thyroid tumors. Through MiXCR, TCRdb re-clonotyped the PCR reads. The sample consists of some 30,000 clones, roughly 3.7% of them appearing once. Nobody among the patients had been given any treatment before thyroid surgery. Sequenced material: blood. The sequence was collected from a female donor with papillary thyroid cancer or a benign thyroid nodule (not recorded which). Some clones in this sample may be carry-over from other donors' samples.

In DNA form, the CDR3 reads TGTGCCAGCAGTAATTCGCAGACTAATGAAAAACTGTTTTTT. It yields the protein CASSNSQTNEKLFF. The V and J genes are TRBV28 and TRBJ1-4, with D unclear. The CDR3 extends over 14 amino acids. CDR1 is MDHEN and CDR2 is SYDVKM in the germline V gene. Deletions cut 5 bases from V and 2 bases from J, with 9 bases between.